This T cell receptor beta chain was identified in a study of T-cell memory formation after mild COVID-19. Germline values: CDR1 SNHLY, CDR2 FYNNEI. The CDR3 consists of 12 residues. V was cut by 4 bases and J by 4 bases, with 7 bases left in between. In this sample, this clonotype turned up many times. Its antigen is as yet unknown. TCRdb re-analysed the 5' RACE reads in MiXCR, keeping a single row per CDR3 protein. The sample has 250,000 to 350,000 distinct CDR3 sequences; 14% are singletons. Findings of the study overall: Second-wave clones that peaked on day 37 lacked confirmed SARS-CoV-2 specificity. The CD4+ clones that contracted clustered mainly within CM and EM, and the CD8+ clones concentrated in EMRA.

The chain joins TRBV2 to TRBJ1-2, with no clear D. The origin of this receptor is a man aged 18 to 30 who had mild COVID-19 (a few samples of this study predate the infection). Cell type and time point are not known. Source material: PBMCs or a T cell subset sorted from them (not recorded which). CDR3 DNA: TGTGCCAGCAGTGGACAAGGCTATGGCTACACCTTC. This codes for CASSGQGYGYTF.